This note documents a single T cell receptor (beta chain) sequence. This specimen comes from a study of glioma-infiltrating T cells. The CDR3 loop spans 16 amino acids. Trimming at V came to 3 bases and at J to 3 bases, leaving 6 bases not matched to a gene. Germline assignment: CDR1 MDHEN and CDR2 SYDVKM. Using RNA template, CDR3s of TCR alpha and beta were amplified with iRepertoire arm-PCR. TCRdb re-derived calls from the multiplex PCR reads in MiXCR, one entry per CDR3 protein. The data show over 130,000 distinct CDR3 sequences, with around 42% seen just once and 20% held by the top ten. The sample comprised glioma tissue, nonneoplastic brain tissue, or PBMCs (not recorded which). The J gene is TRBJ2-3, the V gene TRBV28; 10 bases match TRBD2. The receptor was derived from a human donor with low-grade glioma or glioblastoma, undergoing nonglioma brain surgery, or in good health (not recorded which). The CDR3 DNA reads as TGTGCCAGCAGTTTCTCCTCTAGCGGGAGTACAGATACGCAGTATTTT. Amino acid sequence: CASSFSSSGSTDTQYF.